Listed below are T cell receptor beta chains from one sample, sequenced in a study of early stage breast cancer tumors. The protocol was immunoSEQ multiplex PCR, while the TCRdb copy is restricted to in-frame clones and leaves out a portion. The sample holds 25,000 to 30,000 clones, 80% seen once. Source material: blood. These receptors were taken from a person between 55 and 70 years old with breast cancer. The CDR3 runs from the conserved cysteine through the conserved F or W. Each record gives: V gene, CDR3 length, J gene, D gene, clone size, CDR3 protein, CDR3 DNA. A D gene is named only where the DNA matches it firmly. Size tells how often a clone was seen (once, few, many) or the class of an expanded clone, and some rows leave it out.

>TRBV7-9|18|TRBJ2-6|TRBD1|once
CASSRPGQGHSGANVLTF
TGTGCCAGCAGCCGACCGGGACAGGGGCACTCTGGGGCCAACGTCCTGACTTTC
>TRBV4-3|15|TRBJ2-7|-|-
CASSQDLTATYEQYF
TGCGCCAGCAGCCAAGATCTAACTGCCACCTACGAGCAGTACTTC
>TRBV28|16|TRBJ2-7|TRBD2|once
CASSLSSGGREDEQYF
TGTGCCAGCAGTTTATCTAGTGGCGGGAGGGAAGACGAGCAGTACTTC
>TRBV19|14|TRBJ2-3|TRBD2|-
CASRTSGSRDTQYF
TGTGCCAGCCGGACTAGCGGGAGTCGTGATACGCAGTATTTT
>TRBV27|14|TRBJ1-1|TRBD1|once
CASSVGTGFTEAFF
TGTGCCAGCAGTGTTGGGACAGGGTTCACTGAAGCTTTCTTT
>TRBV19|16|TRBJ2-7|TRBD2|-
CASSGRGGRASYEQYF
TGTGCCAGTAGCGGGAGGGGAGGGAGGGCCTCCTACGAGCAGTACTTC
>TRBV30|14|TRBJ2-1|TRBD2|-
CAWRPSGAYNEQFF
TGTGCCTGGCGACCTAGCGGGGCGTATAATGAGCAGTTCTTC
>TRBV19|16|TRBJ2-1|TRBD2|-
CASSIVSGLAGGPQFF
TGTGCCAGTAGTATTGTATCGGGACTAGCGGGAGGGCCGCAGTTCTTC
>TRBV19|14|TRBJ2-1|TRBD2|-
CASKGGSTYNEQFF
TGTGCCAGTAAGGGCGGGAGTACCTACAATGAGCAGTTCTTC
>TRBV5-1|13|TRBJ2-1|TRBD1|-
CASSTTGPNEQFF
TGCGCCAGCAGCACGACAGGGCCCAATGAGCAGTTCTTC
>TRBV14|15|TRBJ2-7|-|-
CASSQGGSSWDEQYF
TGTGCCAGCAGCCAAGGGGGCTCCTCTTGGGACGAGCAGTACTTC
>TRBV19|13|TRBJ1-1|-|-
CASSRAQGFEAFF
TGTGCCAGTAGTCGTGCTCAGGGATTTGAAGCTTTCTTT
>TRBV7-2|18|TRBJ1-6|TRBD1|-
CASIDPGTGGGYNSPLHF
TGTGCCAGCATCGACCCCGGGACAGGGGGCGGCTATAATTCACCCCTCCACTTT
>TRBV18|14|TRBJ2-7|-|-
CASSPQRENYEQYF
TGTGCCAGCTCACCACAACGGGAGAATTACGAGCAGTACTTC
>TRBV11-3|14|TRBJ1-1|TRBD1|-
CASRYTGTGAEAFF
TGTGCCAGCAGGTATACCGGGACAGGGGCAGAAGCTTTCTTT
>TRBV6-6|16|TRBJ2-5|-|-
CASSYGGRSFQETQYF
TGTGCCAGCAGTTACGGAGGCAGATCCTTTCAAGAGACCCAGTACTTC
>TRBV6-5|14|TRBJ2-5|-|-
CASSYSNNQETQYF
TGTGCCAGCAGTTACTCGAACAATCAAGAGACCCAGTACTTC
>TRBV2|16|TRBJ2-1|-|-
CASVNRDTRYYNEQFF
TGTGCCAGCGTCAATCGAGACACTCGATACTACAATGAGCAGTTCTTC
>TRBV28|13|TRBJ1-2|TRBD1|few
CASSLQGGNGYTF
TGTGCCAGCAGTTTACAGGGGGGCAATGGCTACACCTTC
>TRBV7-8|13|TRBJ2-1|-|-
CASSWTEDNEQFF
TGTGCCAGCAGCTGGACTGAGGACAATGAGCAGTTCTTC
>TRBV5-4|15|TRBJ1-2|-|few
CASSSFWLANYGYTF
TGTGCCAGCAGTTCGTTTTGGCTAGCTAACTATGGCTACACCTTC
>TRBV29-1|11|TRBJ2-4|-|medium-sized
CSVESVNIQYF
TGCAGCGTTGAGTCGGTAAACATTCAGTACTTC
>TRBV13|15|TRBJ2-2|-|-
CASSRGSGGVGELFF
TGTGCCAGCAGCCGTGGGAGCGGAGGGGTCGGGGAGCTGTTTTTT
>TRBV6-1|15|TRBJ2-7|TRBD2|-
CASSPLAGSSYEQYF
TGTGCCAGCAGCCCACTAGCGGGCAGCTCCTACGAGCAGTACTTC
>TRBV4-3|17|TRBJ2-1|TRBD2|-
CASSLVLAGGVNNEQFF
TGCGCCAGCAGCCTAGTACTAGCGGGAGGAGTAAACAATGAGCAGTTCTTC
>TRBV6-4|15|TRBJ2-1|TRBD2|-
CASSDSRGTNNEQFF
TGTGCCAGCAGTGACTCGCGCGGGACTAACAATGAGCAGTTCTTC
>TRBV11-2|14|TRBJ2-5|-|-
CASSLARVQETQYF
TGTGCCAGCAGCTTAGCCAGGGTCCAAGAGACCCAGTACTTC
>TRBV19|12|TRBJ1-5|-|-
CATQGLNQPQHF
TGTGCCACTCAGGGTTTAAATCAGCCCCAGCATTTT
>TRBV7-9|16|TRBJ1-1|-|-
CASRDALEGRYTEAFF
TGTGCCAGCAGGGATGCATTGGAGGGAAGGTACACTGAAGCTTTCTTT
>TRBV7-9|14|TRBJ2-2|-|-
CASSKLVRTGELFF
TGTGCCAGCAGCAAGCTGGTGCGGACCGGGGAGCTGTTTTTT
>TRBV6-5|15|TRBJ1-3|-|-
CASSHRATSGNTIYF
TGTGCCAGCAGCCACAGGGCCACCTCTGGAAACACCATATATTTT
>TRBV15|16|TRBJ2-7|TRBD1|-
CATSRGRGRGSYEQYF
TGTGCCACCAGCAGGGGAAGGGGGCGAGGGTCCTACGAGCAGTACTTC
>TRBV7-2|14|TRBJ1-2|-|few
CASSLATGNYGYTF
TGTGCCAGCAGCTTAGCAACAGGGAACTATGGCTACACCTTC
>TRBV28|12|TRBJ1-2|-|few
CASSLRGEGYTF
TGTGCCAGCAGTTTGCGAGGAGAGGGCTACACCTTC
>TRBV2|14|TRBJ1-1|-|-
CASSEAWQNTEAFF
TGTGCCAGCAGTGAAGCGTGGCAGAACACTGAAGCTTTCTTT
>TRBV5-1|15|TRBJ2-5|TRBD1|-
CASSPGQGKQETQYF
TGCGCCAGCAGCCCCGGACAGGGCAAACAAGAGACCCAGTACTTC
>TRBV28|17|TRBJ2-5|TRBD2|once
CASSLGTASGNQETQYF
TGTGCCAGCAGTTTGGGTACCGCTAGCGGGAACCAAGAGACCCAGTACTTC
>TRBV29-1|18|TRBJ2-3|TRBD2|few
CSVVGLAGGSGGTDTQYF
TGCAGCGTTGTAGGACTAGCGGGAGGGAGTGGGGGAACAGATACGCAGTATTTT
>TRBV9|13|TRBJ2-3|-|-
CASSDRPTGPWYF
TGTGCCAGCAGCGACCGACCGACAGGCCCTTGGTATTTT
>TRBV5-1|18|TRBJ2-1|TRBD2|once
CASSFHEKEREENNEQFF
TGCGCCAGCAGCTTCCATGAAAAGGAGCGGGAGGAGAACAATGAGCAGTTCTTC
>TRBV5-4|14|TRBJ1-1|TRBD1|-
CASSVGQGRTEAFF
TGTGCCAGCAGCGTAGGACAGGGGAGAACTGAAGCTTTCTTT
>TRBV28|13|TRBJ2-7|-|-
CASSLGRLYEQYF
TGTGCCAGCAGCCTGGGGCGGCTTTACGAGCAGTACTTC
>TRBV7-7|18|TRBJ2-1|TRBD2|-
CASSPGSGSGRLGGEQFF
TGTGCTAGCAGCCCAGGCTCCGGAAGCGGGAGGCTCGGGGGGGAGCAGTTCTTC
>TRBV7-3|15|TRBJ2-7|TRBD2|-
CASSDGLAGRDEQYF
TGTGCCAGCAGCGATGGACTAGCGGGAAGAGACGAGCAGTACTTC
>TRBV7-9|17|TRBJ2-7|-|-
CASSFSPSGLFYDGQYF
TGTGCCAGCAGCTTCTCCCCCTCGGGACTTTTCTACGATGGGCAGTACTTC
>TRBV7-3|13|TRBJ2-7|TRBD2|-
CASSPSGDYEQYF
TGTGCCAGCAGCCCTAGCGGAGACTACGAGCAGTACTTC
>TRBV5-1|16|TRBJ2-3|TRBD2|-
CASSHGTSGIADTQYF
TGCGCCAGCAGCCATGGGACTAGCGGGATCGCAGATACGCAGTATTTT
>TRBV2|15|TRBJ2-2|TRBD2|-
CAGRLAGVLAGELFF
TGTGCCGGTCGTTTAGCGGGAGTTCTGGCCGGGGAGCTGTTTTTT
>TRBV5-1|17|TRBJ2-7|TRBD2|-
CASSFGLAGEVSYEQYF
TGCGCCAGCAGCTTCGGACTAGCGGGAGAGGTATCCTACGAGCAGTACTTC
>TRBV27|15|TRBJ2-2|TRBD2|-
CASSLTSGNTGELFF
TGTGCCAGCAGTTTAACTAGCGGGAACACCGGGGAGCTGTTTTTT
>TRBV4-3|17|TRBJ2-1|TRBD2|-
CASSQERTSGSYNEQFF
TGCGCCAGCAGCCAAGAACGGACTAGCGGGTCCTACAATGAGCAGTTCTTC
>TRBV2|15|TRBJ1-5|-|-
CASSRVLGSNQPQHF
TGTGCCAGCAGCAGGGTCTTGGGAAGCAATCAGCCCCAGCATTTT
>TRBV19|14|TRBJ2-2|-|few
CASSASDIPGELFF
TGTGCCAGTTCGGCCTCCGACATCCCCGGGGAGCTGTTTTTT
>TRBV29-1|12|TRBJ2-1|-|-
CSVETTNNEQFF
TGCAGCGTTGAGACTACCAACAATGAGCAGTTCTTC
>TRBV6-6|16|TRBJ1-4|-|-
CASSYSPGGTLEKLFF
TGTGCCAGCAGTTACTCGCCGGGAGGGACACTTGAAAAACTGTTTTTT
>TRBV10-3|15|TRBJ2-2|-|-
CAISESAGNTGELFF
TGTGCCATCAGTGAGTCTGCAGGCAACACCGGGGAGCTGTTTTTT
>TRBV19|13|TRBJ2-1|TRBD2|-
CASNNGRADEQFF
TGTGCCAGTAATAACGGGAGGGCGGACGAGCAGTTCTTC
>TRBV18|15|TRBJ2-7|TRBD1|-
CASSSGTATSYEQYF
TGTGCCAGCTCCTCCGGGACAGCGACTTCCTACGAGCAGTACTTC
>TRBV13|14|TRBJ1-1|-|-
CASSLGRRNTEAFF
TGTGCCAGCAGCTTAGGGAGGCGAAACACTGAAGCTTTCTTT